Following are 8 T cell receptor beta chains from one sample sequenced in a study of blood T cell repertoires in COVID-19 (dated by TCRdb to 2020 to 2021). Receptor libraries were prepared by the immunoSEQ multiplex PCR assay. In TCRdb, the immuneACCESS table is reduced to in-frame sequences with V and J assigned. These tables do not hold every clone; where another copy was compared, an unresolved V gene accounts for under half, and the others remain unexplained. This sample lists some 85,000 clones; about 77% were detected once. 6.3% of the sample goes to the ten largest clones. Sequenced material: peripheral blood. The source of these receptors is a man between 65 and 79 years old with COVID-19, enrolled during active disease.

This clone was detected only once. The rearrangement joins TRBV20-1 to TRBJ1-6; 7 bases line up with TRBD1. Losses at the gene ends were 7 bases for V and 12 bases for J; bases not matched to a gene: 6. The CDR3 length is 11 residues. The germline CDR1 and CDR2 sequences are DFQATT and SNEGSKA (reference sequence). CDR3 protein: CSVRGRGPLHF. The CDR3, as DNA: TGCAGTGTAAGGGGGCGGGGACCCCTCCACTTT.

The V and J genes are TRBV7-2 and TRBJ2-7; 10 bases fit TRBD2. Per germline, CDR1 SGHTA and CDR2 FQGNSA. J was trimmed by 4 bases and V by 6 bases; bases with no gene match: 9. This CDR3 contains 15 residues. The CDR3 loop reads CASRLAGNREYEQYF. The CDR3 DNA follows: TGTGCCAGCAGACTAGCGGGGAATCGAGAATACGAGCAGTACTTC.

The CDR3 region has the DNA TGTGCCAGCAGTGTCCGACAGGGGAACACTGAAGCTTTCTTT. Protein product: CASSVRQGNTEAFF. The chain has TRBV2 and TRBJ1-1; the match to TRBD1 covers 7 bases. This CDR3 comprises 14 residues. Germline V gene lookup returns CDR1 SNHLY and CDR2 FYNNEI. V gave up 4 bases and J gave up 1 base; unmatched junction bases: 3.

The genes are TRBV4-2 and TRBJ2-7, with 9 bases identical to TRBD2. Trimming took 1 base from V and 6 from J; bases not matched to a gene: 10. This CDR3 has 16 amino acids. Germline V CDR1 and CDR2: LGHNA, YNFKEQ. In nucleotides, the CDR3 is TGTGCCAGCAGCCAAGCCCCGGGACTAGCAGGGGGCGAGCAGTACTTC. Amino acid sequence: CASSQAPGLAGGEQYF.

The chain links TRBV28 to TRBJ1-1, with TRBD1 matching over 8 bases. The germline gives CDR1 MDHEN, CDR2 SYDVKM. J lost 4 bases, V lost 2 bases, and 6 bases had no gene match. The CDR3 extends over 15 amino acids. The CDR3: CASSLTAGGGTEAFF. The DNA of the CDR3 is TGTGCCAGCAGTTTAACGGCAGGGGGCGGCACTGAAGCTTTCTTT.

This sequence joins TRBV6-2 or TRBV6-3 and TRBJ1-6, with D tentatively TRBD1 (5 bases). Germline assignment: CDR1 MNHEY and CDR2 SVGEGT. The germline V and J ends were trimmed by 2 bases and 10 bases, with 15 bases remaining between them. The CDR3 runs 15 residues. The CDR3, as DNA: TGTGCCAGCAGTTACGGCAGGGAAAGGGGCTCACCCCTCCACTTT. This sequence encodes CASSYGRERGSPLHF.

With regard to this clone: Other DNA sequences in the sample encode the same CDR3. V is TRBV18 and J is TRBJ2-2, with no clear D. Per the germline V gene, CDR1 is KGHSH and CDR2 is LQKENI. V shed 2 bases and J shed 1 base, with 5 bases lying between them. The CDR3 has 14 amino acids. The CDR3 sequence is CASSPGQNTGELFF. The CDR3 region has the DNA TGTGCCAGCTCACCAGGGCAGAACACCGGGGAGCTGTTTTTT.

This chain links TRBV6-6 with TRBJ2-7; D not resolved. The CDR3 extends over 16 amino acids. CDR1 is MNHNY and CDR2 is SVGAGI in the germline V gene (reference sequence). V gave up 0 bases and J gave up 0 bases, with 12 bases separating them. Written as DNA, the CDR3 is TGTGCCAGCAGTTACTCGAGCTCAGGAATCTCCTACGAGCAGTACTTC. Protein: CASSYSSSGISYEQYF.